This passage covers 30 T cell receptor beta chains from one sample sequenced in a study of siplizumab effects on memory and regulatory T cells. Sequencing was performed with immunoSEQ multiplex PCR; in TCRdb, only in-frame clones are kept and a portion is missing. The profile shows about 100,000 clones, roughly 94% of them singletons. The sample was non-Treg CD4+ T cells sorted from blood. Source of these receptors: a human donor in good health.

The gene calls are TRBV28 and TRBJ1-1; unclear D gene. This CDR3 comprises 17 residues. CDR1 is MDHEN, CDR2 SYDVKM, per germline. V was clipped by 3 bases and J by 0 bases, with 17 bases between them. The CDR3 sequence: CASSLGRFVRMNTEAFF. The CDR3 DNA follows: TGTGCCAGCAGTTTGGGCCGGTTTGTCCGGATGAACACTGAAGCTTTCTTT.

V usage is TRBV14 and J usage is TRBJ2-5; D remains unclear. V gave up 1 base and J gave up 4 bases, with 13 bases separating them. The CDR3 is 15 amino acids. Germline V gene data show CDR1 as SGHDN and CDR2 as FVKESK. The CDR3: CASSQVSASRETQYF. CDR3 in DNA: TGTGCCAGCAGCCAAGTGTCGGCGAGTAGAGAGACCCAGTACTTC.

In nucleotides, the CDR3 is TGTGCCAGCAGCTCAGGGAGCTTCGGCCAGCCCCAGCATTTT. It codes for CASSSGSFGQPQHF. This rearrangement joins TRBV5-6 to TRBJ1-5, with TRBD1 as a possible D gene (5 bases). The CDR3 runs to 14 residues. V lost 3 bases, J lost 7 bases, and 14 bases lay in between. Germline values: CDR1 SGHDT, CDR2 YYEEEE.

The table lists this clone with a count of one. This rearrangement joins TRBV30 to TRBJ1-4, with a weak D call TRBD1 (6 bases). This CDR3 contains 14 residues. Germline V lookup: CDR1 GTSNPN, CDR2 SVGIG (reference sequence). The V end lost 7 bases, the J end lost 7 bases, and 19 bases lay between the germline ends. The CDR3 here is CAYDGGRLGEKLFF. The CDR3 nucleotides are TGTGCCTACGATGGGGGCAGGCTTGGTGAAAAACTGTTTTTT. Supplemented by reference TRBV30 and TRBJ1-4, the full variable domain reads SQTIHQWPATLVQPVGSPLSLECTVEGTSNPNLYWYRQAAGRGLQLLFYSVGIGQISSEVPQNLSASRPQDRQFILSSKKLLLSDSGFYLCAYDGGRLGEKLFFGSGTQLSVL.

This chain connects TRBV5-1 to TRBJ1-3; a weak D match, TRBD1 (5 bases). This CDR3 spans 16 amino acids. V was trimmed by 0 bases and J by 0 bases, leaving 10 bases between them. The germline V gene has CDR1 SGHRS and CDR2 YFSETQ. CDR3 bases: TGCGCCAGCAGCTTGGCCGGGGGGGTCTCTGGAAACACCATATATTTT. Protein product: CASSLAGGVSGNTIYF.

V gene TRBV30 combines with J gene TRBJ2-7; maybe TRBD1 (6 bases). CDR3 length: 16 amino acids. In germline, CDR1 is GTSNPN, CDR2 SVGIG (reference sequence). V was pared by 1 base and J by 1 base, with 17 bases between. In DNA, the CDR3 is TGTGCCTGGAGTGCGTTTTTGACAGGACAATCCTACGAGCAGTACTTC. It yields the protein CAWSAFLTGQSYEQYF.

CDR3 nucleotides: TGTGCCAGAAGCGGTGACCAGGACAAGTCCTTCTACGAGCAGTACTTC. Its protein is CARSGDQDKSFYEQYF. The V call is TRBV5-3, the J call TRBJ2-7, with D perhaps TRBD1 (5 bases). TRBV5-3 falls under the ORF class, with uncertain function. V dropped 4 bases and J dropped 3 bases, with 20 bases sitting between them. The CDR3 covers 16 residues.

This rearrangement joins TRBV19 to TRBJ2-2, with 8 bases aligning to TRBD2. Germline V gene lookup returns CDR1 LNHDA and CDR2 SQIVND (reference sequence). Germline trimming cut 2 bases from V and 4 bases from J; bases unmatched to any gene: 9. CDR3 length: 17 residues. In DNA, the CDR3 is TGTGCCAGTAGTATATTCGTTAGCGGGGCTAGCACCGGGGAGCTGTTTTTT. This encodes CASSIFVSGASTGELFF. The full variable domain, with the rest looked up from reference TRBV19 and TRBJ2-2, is DGGITQSPKYLFRKEGQNVTLSCEQNLNHDAMYWYRQDPGQGLRLIYYSQIVNDFQKGDIAEGYSVSREKKESFPLTVTSAQKNPTAFYLCASSIFVSGASTGELFFGEGSRLTVL.

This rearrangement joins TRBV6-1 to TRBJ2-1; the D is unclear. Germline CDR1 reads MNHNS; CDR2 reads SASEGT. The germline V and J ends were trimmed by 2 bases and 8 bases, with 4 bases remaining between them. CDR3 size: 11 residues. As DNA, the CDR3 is TGTGCCAGCAGTGAACCCCATGAGCAGTTCTTC. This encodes CASSEPHEQFF.

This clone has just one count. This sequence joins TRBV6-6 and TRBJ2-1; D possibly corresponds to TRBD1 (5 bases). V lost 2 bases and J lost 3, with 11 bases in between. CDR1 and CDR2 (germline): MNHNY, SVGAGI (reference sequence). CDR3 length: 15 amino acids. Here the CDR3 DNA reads TGTGCCAGCAGTTACCCCCAGGGCCTCTACAATGAGCAGTTCTTC. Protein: CASSYPQGLYNEQFF.

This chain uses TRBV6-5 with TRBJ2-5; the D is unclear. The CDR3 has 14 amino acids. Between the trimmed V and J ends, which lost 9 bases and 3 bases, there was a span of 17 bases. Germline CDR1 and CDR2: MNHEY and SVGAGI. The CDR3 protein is CASSRSESKETQYF. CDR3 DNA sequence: TGTGCCAGTTCGCGGTCCGAATCCAAAGAGACCCAGTACTTC.

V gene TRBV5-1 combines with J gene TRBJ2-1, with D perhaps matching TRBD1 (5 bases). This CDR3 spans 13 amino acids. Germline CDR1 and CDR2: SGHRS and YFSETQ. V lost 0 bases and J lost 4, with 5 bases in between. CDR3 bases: TGCGCCAGCAGCTTGGGGACATACAATGAGCAGTTCTTC. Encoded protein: CASSLGTYNEQFF.

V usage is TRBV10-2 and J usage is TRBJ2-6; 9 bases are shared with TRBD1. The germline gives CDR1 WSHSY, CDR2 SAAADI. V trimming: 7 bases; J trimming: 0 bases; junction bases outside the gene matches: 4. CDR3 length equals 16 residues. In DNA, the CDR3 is TGCGCCAGCACGGACAGGGGATACTCTGGGGCCAACGTCCTGACTTTC. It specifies CASTDRGYSGANVLTF.

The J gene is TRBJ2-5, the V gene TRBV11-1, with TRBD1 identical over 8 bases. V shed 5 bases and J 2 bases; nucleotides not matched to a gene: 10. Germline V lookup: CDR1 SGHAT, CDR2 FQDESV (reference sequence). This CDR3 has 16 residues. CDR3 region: CASSPRTGLGQETQYF. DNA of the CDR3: TGTGCCAGCAGCCCCCGGACAGGGTTAGGGCAAGAGACCCAGTACTTC.

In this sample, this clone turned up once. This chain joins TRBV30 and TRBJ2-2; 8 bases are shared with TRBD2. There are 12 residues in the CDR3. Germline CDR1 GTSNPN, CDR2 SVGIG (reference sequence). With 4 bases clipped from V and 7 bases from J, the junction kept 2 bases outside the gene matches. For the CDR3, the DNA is TGTGCCTGGATGGCGGGAGGCGGGGAGCTGTTTTTT. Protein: CAWMAGGGELFF.

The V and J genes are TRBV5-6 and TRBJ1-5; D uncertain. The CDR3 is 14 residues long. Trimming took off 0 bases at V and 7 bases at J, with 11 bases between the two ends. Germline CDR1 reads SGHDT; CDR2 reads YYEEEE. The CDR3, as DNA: TGTGCCAGCAGCTTGGCCATGTTGGACCAGCCCCAGCATTTT. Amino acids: CASSLAMLDQPQHF. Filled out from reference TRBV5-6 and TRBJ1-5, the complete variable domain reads DAGVTQSPTHLIKTRGQQVTLRCSPKSGHDTVSWYQQALGQGPQFIFQYYEEEERQRGNFPDRFSGHQFPNYSSELNVNALLLGDSALYLCASSLAMLDQPQHFGDGTRLSIL.

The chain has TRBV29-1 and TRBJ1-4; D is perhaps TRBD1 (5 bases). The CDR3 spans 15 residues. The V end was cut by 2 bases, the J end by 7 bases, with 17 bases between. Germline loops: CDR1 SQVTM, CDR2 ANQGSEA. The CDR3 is CSVEIRGGMSEKLFF. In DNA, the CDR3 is TGCAGCGTTGAAATTCGCGGGGGAATGAGTGAAAAACTGTTTTTT.

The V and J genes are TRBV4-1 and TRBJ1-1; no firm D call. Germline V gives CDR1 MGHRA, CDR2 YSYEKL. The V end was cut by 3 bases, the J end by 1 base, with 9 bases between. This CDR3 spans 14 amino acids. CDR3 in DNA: TGCGCCAGCAGCCAGAACGTGGGGAACACTGAAGCTTTCTTT. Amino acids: CASSQNVGNTEAFF.

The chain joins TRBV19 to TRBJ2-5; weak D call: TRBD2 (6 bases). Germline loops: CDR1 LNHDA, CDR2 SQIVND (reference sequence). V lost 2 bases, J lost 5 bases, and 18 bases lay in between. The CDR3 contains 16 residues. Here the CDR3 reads CASSITPRGGGETQYF. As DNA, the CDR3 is TGTGCCAGTAGTATAACTCCTCGGGGAGGTGGCGAGACCCAGTACTTC.

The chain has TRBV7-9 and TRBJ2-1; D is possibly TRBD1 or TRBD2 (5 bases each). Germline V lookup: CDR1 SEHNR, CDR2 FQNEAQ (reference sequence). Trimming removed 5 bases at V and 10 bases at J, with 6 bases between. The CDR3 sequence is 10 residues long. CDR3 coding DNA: TGTGCCAGCAGCGGGACCGAGCAGTTCTTC. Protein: CASSGTEQFF.

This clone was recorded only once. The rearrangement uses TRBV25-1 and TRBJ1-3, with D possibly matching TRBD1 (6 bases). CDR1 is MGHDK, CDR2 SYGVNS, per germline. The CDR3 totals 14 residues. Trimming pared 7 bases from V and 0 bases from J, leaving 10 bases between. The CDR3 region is CASTGGYSGNTIYF. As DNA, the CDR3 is TGTGCCAGCACGGGGGGCTACTCTGGAAACACCATATATTTT.

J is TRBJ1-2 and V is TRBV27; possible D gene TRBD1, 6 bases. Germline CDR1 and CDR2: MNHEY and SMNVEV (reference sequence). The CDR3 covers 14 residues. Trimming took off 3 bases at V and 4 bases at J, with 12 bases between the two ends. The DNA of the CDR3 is TGTGCCAGCAGTTTGATACAGGGAAGCTATGGCTACACCTTC. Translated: CASSLIQGSYGYTF.

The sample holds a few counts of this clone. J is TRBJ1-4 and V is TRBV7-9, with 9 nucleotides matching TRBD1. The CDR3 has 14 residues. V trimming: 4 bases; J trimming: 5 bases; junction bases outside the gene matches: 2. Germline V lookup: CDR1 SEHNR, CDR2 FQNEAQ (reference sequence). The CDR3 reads CASSSGQGNEKLFF. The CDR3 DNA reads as TGTGCCAGCAGCTCGGGACAGGGCAATGAAAAACTGTTTTTT. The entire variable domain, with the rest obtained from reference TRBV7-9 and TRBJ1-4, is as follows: DTGVSQNPRHKITKRGQNVTFRCDPISEHNRLYWYRQTLGQGPEFLTYFQNEAQLEKSRLLSDRFSAERPKGSFSTLEIQRTEQGDSAMYLCASSSGQGNEKLFFGSGTQLSVL.

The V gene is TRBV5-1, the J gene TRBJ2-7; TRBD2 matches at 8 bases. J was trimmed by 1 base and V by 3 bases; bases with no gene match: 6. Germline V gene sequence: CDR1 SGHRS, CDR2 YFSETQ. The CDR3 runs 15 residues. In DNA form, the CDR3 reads TGCGCCAGCAGCTCGGCGGGAGGCTCGTCCTACGAGCAGTACTTC. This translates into CASSSAGGSSYEQYF.

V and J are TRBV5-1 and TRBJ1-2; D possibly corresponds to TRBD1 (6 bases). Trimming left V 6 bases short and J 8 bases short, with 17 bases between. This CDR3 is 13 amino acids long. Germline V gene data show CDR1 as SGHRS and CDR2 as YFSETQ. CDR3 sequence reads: CASNMEGVGGYTF. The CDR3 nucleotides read TGCGCCAGCAACATGGAGGGGGTCGGAGGCTACACCTTC. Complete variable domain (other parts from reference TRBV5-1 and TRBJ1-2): KAGVTQTPRYLIKTRGQQVTLSCSPISGHRSVSWYQQTPGQGLQFLFEYFSETQRNKGNFPGRFSGRQFSNSRSEMNVSTLELGDSALYLCASNMEGVGGYTFGSGTRLTVV.

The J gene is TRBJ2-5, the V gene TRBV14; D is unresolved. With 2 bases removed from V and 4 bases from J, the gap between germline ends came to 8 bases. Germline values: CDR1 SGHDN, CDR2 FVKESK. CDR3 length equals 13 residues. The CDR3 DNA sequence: TGTGCCAGCAGCCAATGGGCCCGAGAGACCCAGTACTTC. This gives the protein CASSQWARETQYF.

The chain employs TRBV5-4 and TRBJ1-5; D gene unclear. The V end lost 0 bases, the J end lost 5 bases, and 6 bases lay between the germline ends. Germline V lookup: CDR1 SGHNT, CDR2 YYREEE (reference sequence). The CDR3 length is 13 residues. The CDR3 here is CASSLGVDQPQHF. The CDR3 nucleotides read TGTGCCAGCAGCTTGGGGGTGGATCAGCCCCAGCATTTT.

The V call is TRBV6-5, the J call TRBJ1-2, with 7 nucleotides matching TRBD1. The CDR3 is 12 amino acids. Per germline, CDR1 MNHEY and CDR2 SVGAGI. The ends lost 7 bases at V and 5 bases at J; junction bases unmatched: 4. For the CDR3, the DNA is TGTGCCAGCACCCAGACAGGGTATGGCTACACCTTC. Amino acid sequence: CASTQTGYGYTF.

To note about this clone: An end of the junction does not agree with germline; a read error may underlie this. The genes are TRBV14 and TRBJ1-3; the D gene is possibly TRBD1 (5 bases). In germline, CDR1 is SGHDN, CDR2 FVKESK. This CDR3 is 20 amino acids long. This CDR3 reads CASRQEGLTGSKNFGNTIYF. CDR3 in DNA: TGTGCCAGCAGACAAGAAGGTCTAACAGGTTCCAAAAATTTTGGGAACACCATATATTTT.

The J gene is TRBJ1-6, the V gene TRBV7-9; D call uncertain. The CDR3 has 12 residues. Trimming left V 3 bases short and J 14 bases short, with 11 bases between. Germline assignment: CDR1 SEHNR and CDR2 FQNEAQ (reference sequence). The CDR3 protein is CASSLRQSALHF. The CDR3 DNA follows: TGTGCCAGCAGCTTGAGGCAGTCAGCCCTCCACTTT. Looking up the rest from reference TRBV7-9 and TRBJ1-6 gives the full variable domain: DTGVSQNPRHKITKRGQNVTFRCDPISEHNRLYWYRQTLGQGPEFLTYFQNEAQLEKSRLLSDRFSAERPKGSFSTLEIQRTEQGDSAMYLCASSLRQSALHFGNGTRLTVT.